Listed below are T cell receptor beta chains from one sample, sequenced in a study of blood T cell repertoires in COVID-19. Profiling relied on immunoSEQ multiplex PCR, and the TCRdb table lists in-frame clones only, not all of them. The sample lists some 390,000 clones; over 75% were seen once. The sequencing input was peripheral blood. The source of these receptors is a woman between 35 and 50 years old with COVID-19, enrolled during active disease. CDR3s include the opening cysteine and the closing phenylalanine or tryptophan. The D gene is left open where the match is weak. The size entry is marked missing in some rows and otherwise reads once, few, many or a size class.

DNA: TGCAGCGTTGACAGCGGGGCCTATGGCTACACCTTC; CDR3: CSVDSGAYGYTF; J: TRBJ1-2; V: TRBV29-1; size: -; D: -; length: 12
DNA: TGTGCCAGCAGCTTAGCCCGACAGGACCCCATGAACACTGAAGCTTTCTTT; CDR3: CASSLARQDPMNTEAFF; J: TRBJ1-1; V: TRBV7-2; size: -; D: -; length: 17
DNA: TGTGCCAGCAGTGGACAGGGGGAAGGCTACACCTTC; CDR3: CASSGQGEGYTF; J: TRBJ1-2; V: TRBV9; size: -; D: TRBD1; length: 12
DNA: TGTGCCAGCAGCTTCCCCCGGACAGGGGGAATCTACGAGCAGTACTTC; CDR3: CASSFPRTGGIYEQYF; J: TRBJ2-7; V: TRBV11-2; size: -; D: TRBD1; length: 16
DNA: TGCGCCAGCAGCCAAGCGGCCAGTCGGGTGCACAATGAGCAGTTCTTC; CDR3: CASSQAASRVHNEQFF; J: TRBJ2-1; V: TRBV4-1; size: -; D: -; length: 16
DNA: TGTGCCTGGAAAAAAGGACTATTCTCCGGGGAGCTGTTTTTT; CDR3: CAWKKGLFSGELFF; J: TRBJ2-2; V: TRBV30; size: once; D: -; length: 14
DNA: TGTGCCAGCAGCTCGCCGGGACTAGCGTTTTCGGGGCCAGGTATTGAGAAGGAACACAATGAGCAGTTCTTC; CDR3: CASSSPGLAFSGPGIEKEHNEQFF; J: TRBJ2-1; V: TRBV7-1; size: -; D: TRBD2; length: 24
DNA: TGCGCCAGCAGCTTGCAGGAGAACACTGAAGCTTTCTTT; CDR3: CASSLQENTEAFF; J: TRBJ1-1; V: TRBV5-1; size: -; D: -; length: 13
DNA: TGCAGCGTTGTTTTGGCGGTAAACACTGAAGCTTTCTTT; CDR3: CSVVLAVNTEAFF; J: TRBJ1-1; V: TRBV29-1; size: -; D: -; length: 13
DNA: TGTGCCTGGAGTGTCAACACCTTAAATCAGCCCCAGCATTTT; CDR3: CAWSVNTLNQPQHF; J: TRBJ1-5; V: TRBV30; size: -; D: -; length: 14
DNA: TGCGCCAGCAGCTTGGTTCCGGGGCGGGAGGAGCTGTTTTTT; CDR3: CASSLVPGREELFF; J: TRBJ2-2; V: TRBV5-1; size: -; D: -; length: 14
DNA: TGTGCCAGCAGTGAATCCGAGGGACAGGTCAAGTCCTCCCTCCACTTT; CDR3: CASSESEGQVKSSLHF; J: TRBJ1-6; V: TRBV2; size: -; D: TRBD1; length: 16
DNA: TGTGCCAGCAGTTTCCCGGGACAGATCTATGGCTACACCTTC; CDR3: CASSFPGQIYGYTF; J: TRBJ1-2; V: TRBV28; size: -; D: TRBD1; length: 14
DNA: TGTGCCAGCAGCCGAGCTCTGAGTTACGAGCAGTACTTC; CDR3: CASSRALSYEQYF; J: TRBJ2-7; V: TRBV7-6; size: -; D: -; length: 13
DNA: TGTGCCAGCAGGACACGAGGGCTAACCTACGAGCAGTACTTC; CDR3: CASRTRGLTYEQYF; J: TRBJ2-7; V: TRBV6-5; size: -; D: -; length: 14
DNA: TGTGCCAGCTACAGGGGGAACACAGATACGCAGTATTTT; CDR3: CASYRGNTDTQYF; J: TRBJ2-3; V: TRBV28; size: -; D: TRBD1; length: 13
DNA: TGTGCCAGCAGCCAATCAACAATTCCTAACTATGGCTACACCTTC; CDR3: CASSQSTIPNYGYTF; J: TRBJ1-2; V: TRBV14; size: -; D: -; length: 15
DNA: TGTGCCAGTAGTTCGTACAATCAGCCCCAGCATTTT; CDR3: CASSSYNQPQHF; J: TRBJ1-5; V: TRBV19; size: -; D: -; length: 12
DNA: TGTGCCAGCAGCTTAGCACAGGGTATCGGCTACACCTTC; CDR3: CASSLAQGIGYTF; J: TRBJ1-2; V: TRBV7-2; size: -; D: -; length: 13
DNA: TGTGCCAGCAGTGTTGACAATAGCAATCAGCCCCAGCATTTT; CDR3: CASSVDNSNQPQHF; J: TRBJ1-5; V: TRBV2; size: -; D: -; length: 14
DNA: TGTGCCAGCAGTAACAGAGAGACCCAGTACTTC; CDR3: CASSNRETQYF; J: TRBJ2-5; V: TRBV6-6; size: -; D: -; length: 11
DNA: TGTGCCAGCAGCTTCACGACAGACTATTCACCCCTCCACTTT; CDR3: CASSFTTDYSPLHF; J: TRBJ1-6; V: TRBV7-2; size: once; D: -; length: 14
DNA: TGTGCCAGCAGTTTATGGGCAGCCAATAGCAATCAGCCCCAGCATTTT; CDR3: CASSLWAANSNQPQHF; J: TRBJ1-5; V: TRBV27; size: -; D: -; length: 16
DNA: TGTGCCAGCAGCTCCCGGACTAGCGGCTCCTACAATGAGCAGTTCTTC; CDR3: CASSSRTSGSYNEQFF; J: TRBJ2-1; V: TRBV5-5; size: -; D: TRBD2; length: 16
DNA: TGTGCCAGCAGTTACAAGGGGCTCTCCTATAATTCACCCCTCCACTTT; CDR3: CASSYKGLSYNSPLHF; J: TRBJ1-6; V: TRBV6-6; size: -; D: -; length: 16
DNA: TGTGCCAGCTCAGGGACACCAAGGCAGCCCCAGCATTTT; CDR3: CASSGTPRQPQHF; J: TRBJ1-5; V: TRBV2; size: -; D: -; length: 13
DNA: TGTGCCAGCAAAGGGGCGGCAGACTACGAGCAGTACTTC; CDR3: CASKGAADYEQYF; J: TRBJ2-7; V: TRBV6-5; size: -; D: -; length: 13
DNA: TGCGCCAGCAGTTACGGGAGGAACTATGGCTACACCTTC; CDR3: CASSYGRNYGYTF; J: TRBJ1-2; V: TRBV6-2/TRBV6-3; size: once; D: -; length: 13
DNA: TGTGCCAGCAGTGAATGGGTGGAGGGCAATCAGCCCCAGCATTTT; CDR3: CASSEWVEGNQPQHF; J: TRBJ1-5; V: TRBV6-1; size: -; D: -; length: 15
DNA: TGTGCCAGCAGCGCCCGAGCTGATTCACCCCTCCACTTT; CDR3: CASSARADSPLHF; J: TRBJ1-6; V: TRBV9; size: -; D: -; length: 13
DNA: TGTGCCAGCAGGCGACAGGGATTAGACACTGAAGCTTTCTTT; CDR3: CASRRQGLDTEAFF; J: TRBJ1-1; V: TRBV6-5; size: -; D: TRBD1; length: 14
DNA: TGTGCCAGCAGTTACCCCACGGGACAGGGCAGGGAGCAGTACTTC; CDR3: CASSYPTGQGREQYF; J: TRBJ2-7; V: TRBV6-2/TRBV6-3; size: -; D: TRBD1; length: 15
DNA: TGTGCCAGCAGTTACCGAACAGGGCTGTACGAGCAGTACTTC; CDR3: CASSYRTGLYEQYF; J: TRBJ2-7; V: TRBV6-2/TRBV6-3; size: -; D: -; length: 14
DNA: TGTGCCAGCAGGGAGGACAGTTACACTGAAGCTTTCTTT; CDR3: CASREDSYTEAFF; J: TRBJ1-1; V: TRBV6-5; size: -; D: -; length: 13
DNA: TGTGCCAGCAGTCCCCTCGGTCCCACTGAAGCTTTCTTT; CDR3: CASSPLGPTEAFF; J: TRBJ1-1; V: TRBV28; size: -; D: -; length: 13
DNA: TGCAGCGTGGGACGGACAGGGTCTGGCTACACCTTC; CDR3: CSVGRTGSGYTF; J: TRBJ1-2; V: TRBV29-1; size: -; D: TRBD1; length: 12
DNA: TGTGCCATCAGCTTTGGGAGGACGGATCAGCCCCAGCATTTT; CDR3: CAISFGRTDQPQHF; J: TRBJ1-5; V: TRBV10-3; size: -; D: -; length: 14
DNA: TGCGCCAGCAGCCAAGATTTTCGGGGGTACACTGAAGCTTTCTTT; CDR3: CASSQDFRGYTEAFF; J: TRBJ1-1; V: TRBV4-3; size: -; D: -; length: 15
DNA: TGTGCTAGTGGTTTGGACACGCTACAGGGATATGGCTACACCTTC; CDR3: CASGLDTLQGYGYTF; J: TRBJ1-2; V: TRBV12-5; size: -; D: -; length: 15